This T cell receptor beta chain was recorded in a study of glioma-infiltrating T cells. Study observations and caveats: Non-neoplastic patients had below-expected tissue-blood divergence, while all gliomas exceeded expectation. Tissue and blood shared very few CDR3 sequences.

The iRepertoire nested amplicon-rescue multiplex PCR amplified TCR alpha and beta CDR3s from RNA. One-step reverse transcription and amplification started from approximately 100-400 ng of tissue mRNA or PBMC total RNA. TCRdb re-derived calls from the multiplex PCR reads in MiXCR, one entry per CDR3 protein. The sample has 150,000 to 200,000 distinct CDR3 sequences, 32% seen once. This clonotype was observed many times. Its target is not known. Material for sequencing was glioma tissue, nonneoplastic brain tissue, or PBMCs (not recorded which). The source of this sequence is a human donor with low-grade glioma or glioblastoma, undergoing nonglioma brain surgery, or in good health (not recorded which).

CDR3 DNA sequence: TGTGCCAGCAGCCCTAATACAGTCTATGGCTACACCTTC. It specifies CASSPNTVYGYTF. V usage is TRBV28 and J usage is TRBJ1-2; no clear D. The CDR3 extends over 13 amino acids. The V gene lost 6 bases and the J gene lost 4 bases, with 12 bases spanning the gap. Germline CDR1 reads MDHEN; CDR2 reads SYDVKM.